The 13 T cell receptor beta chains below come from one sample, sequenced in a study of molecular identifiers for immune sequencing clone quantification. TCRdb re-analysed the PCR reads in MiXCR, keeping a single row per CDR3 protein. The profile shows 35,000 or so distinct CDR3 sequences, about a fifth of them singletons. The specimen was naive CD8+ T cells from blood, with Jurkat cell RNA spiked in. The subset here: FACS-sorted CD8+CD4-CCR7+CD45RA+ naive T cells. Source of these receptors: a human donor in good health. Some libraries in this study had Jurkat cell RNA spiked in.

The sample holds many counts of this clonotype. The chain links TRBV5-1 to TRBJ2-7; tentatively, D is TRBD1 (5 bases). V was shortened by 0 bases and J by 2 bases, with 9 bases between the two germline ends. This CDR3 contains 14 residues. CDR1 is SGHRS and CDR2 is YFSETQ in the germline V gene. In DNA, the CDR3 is TGCGCCAGCAGCTTGGACAGGTTAACCTACGAGCAGTACTTC. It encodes CASSLDRLTYEQYF.

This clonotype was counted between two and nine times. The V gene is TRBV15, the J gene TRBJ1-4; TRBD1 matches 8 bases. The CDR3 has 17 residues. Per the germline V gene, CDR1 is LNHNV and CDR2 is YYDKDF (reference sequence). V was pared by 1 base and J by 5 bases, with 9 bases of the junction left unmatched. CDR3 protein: CATSRAYRGGENEKLFF. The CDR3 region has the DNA TGTGCCACCAGCAGAGCTTACAGGGGGGGAGAAAATGAAAAACTGTTTTTT.

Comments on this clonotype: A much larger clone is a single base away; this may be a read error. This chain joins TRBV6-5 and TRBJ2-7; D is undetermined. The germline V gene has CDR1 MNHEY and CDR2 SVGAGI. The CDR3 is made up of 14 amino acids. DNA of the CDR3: TGTGTCAGCAGTTACCGAAGAAACTCGGGCGAGCAGTACTTC. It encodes CVSSYRRNSGEQYF.

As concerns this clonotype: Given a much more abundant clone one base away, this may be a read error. This CDR3 is CAGSLTAGWRELFF. The CDR3 coding sequence is TGTGCCGGCAGTTTGACGGCCGGGTGGAGGGAGCTGTTTTTT. The chain combines TRBV27 with TRBJ2-2; D unclear. Germline V gene sequence: CDR1 MNHEY, CDR2 SMNVEV (reference sequence). The CDR3 has 14 amino acids.

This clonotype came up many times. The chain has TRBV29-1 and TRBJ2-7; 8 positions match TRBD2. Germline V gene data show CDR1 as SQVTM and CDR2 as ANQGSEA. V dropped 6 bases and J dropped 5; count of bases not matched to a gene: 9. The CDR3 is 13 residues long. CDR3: CSVGLVSLHEQYF. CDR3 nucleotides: TGCAGCGTGGGACTAGTTTCTCTCCACGAGCAGTACTTC.

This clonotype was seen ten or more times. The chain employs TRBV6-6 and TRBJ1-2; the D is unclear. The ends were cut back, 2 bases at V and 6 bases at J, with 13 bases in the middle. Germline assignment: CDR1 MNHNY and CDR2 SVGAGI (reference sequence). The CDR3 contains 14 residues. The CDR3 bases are TGTGCCAGCAGTTACGATCCGATAAGCGATGGCTACACCTTC. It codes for CASSYDPISDGYTF.

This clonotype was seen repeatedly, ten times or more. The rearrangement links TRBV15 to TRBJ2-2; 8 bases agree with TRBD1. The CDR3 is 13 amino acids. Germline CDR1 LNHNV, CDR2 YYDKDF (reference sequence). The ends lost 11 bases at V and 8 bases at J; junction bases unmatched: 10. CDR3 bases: TGTGCCGCAGGACAGGGAGGTACTGGGGAGCTGTTTTTT. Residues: CAAGQGGTGELFF.

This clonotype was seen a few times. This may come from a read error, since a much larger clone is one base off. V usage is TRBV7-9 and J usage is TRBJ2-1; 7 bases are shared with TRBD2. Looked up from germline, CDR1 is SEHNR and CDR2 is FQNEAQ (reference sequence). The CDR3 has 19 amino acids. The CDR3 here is CTSSLARLAGSGGYNEQFF. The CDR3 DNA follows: TGTACCAGCAGCTTAGCGCGGTTAGCGGGCTCAGGCGGGTACAATGAGCAGTTCTTC.

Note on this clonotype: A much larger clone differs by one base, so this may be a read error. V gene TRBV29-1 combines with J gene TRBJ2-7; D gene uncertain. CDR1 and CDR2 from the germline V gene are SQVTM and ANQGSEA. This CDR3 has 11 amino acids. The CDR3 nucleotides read TGCAGCGCGACGGTAAGCCACGAGCAGCACTTC. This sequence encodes CSATVSHEQHF.

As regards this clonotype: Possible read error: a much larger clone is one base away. The CDR3 protein is CGSRDGLTDTQYF. CDR3 DNA sequence: TGTGGCAGCAGGGACGGACTCACAGATACGCAGTATTTT. The V call is TRBV6-1, the J call TRBJ2-3; D might be TRBD1 or TRBD2, each matching 5 bases. CDR3 length: 13 residues. Germline assignment: CDR1 MNHNS and CDR2 SASEGT.

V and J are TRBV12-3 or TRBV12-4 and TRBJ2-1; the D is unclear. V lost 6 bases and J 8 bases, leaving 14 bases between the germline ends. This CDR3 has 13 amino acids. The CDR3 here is CASSPPWTHEQFF. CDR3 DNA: TGTGCCAGCAGCCCCCCCTGGACCCATGAGCAGTTCTTC.

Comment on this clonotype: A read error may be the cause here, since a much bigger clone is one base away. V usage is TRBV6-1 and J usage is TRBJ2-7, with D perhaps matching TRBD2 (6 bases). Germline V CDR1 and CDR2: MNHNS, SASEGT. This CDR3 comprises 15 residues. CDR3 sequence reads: CTSSEELAPNYEQYF. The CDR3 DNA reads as TGTACCAGCAGTGAAGAACTAGCCCCCAATTACGAGCAGTACTTC.

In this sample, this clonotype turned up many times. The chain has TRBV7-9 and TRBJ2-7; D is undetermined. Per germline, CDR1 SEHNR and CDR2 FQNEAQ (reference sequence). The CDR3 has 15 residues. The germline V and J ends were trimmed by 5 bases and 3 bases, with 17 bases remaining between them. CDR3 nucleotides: TGTGCCAGCAGCACCGCTGTCGGGCAGTACTACGAGCAGTACTTC. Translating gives CASSTAVGQYYEQYF.